The present T cell receptor (beta chain) was sequenced within a study of siplizumab effects on memory and regulatory T cells (dated by TCRdb to between 2018 and 2021). Study-level background: The effect of the anti-CD2 antibody siplizumab on alloreactive T-cell subsets was examined in allogeneic mixed lymphocyte reactions constructed from human PBMCs. Overall results and qualifications from the work: A naive or memory phenotype could not be assigned to roughly 75-97% of proliferating CD4+ or CD8+ clones. Because sequences below about 10^-5 frequency were poorly captured, only a minor fraction of alloreactive clones could be mapped to unstimulated subsets. No functional confirmation was obtained for the suppressive function of proliferating Tregs from siplizumab cultures. In reactions with siplizumab, an average of 68.8% of mappable alloreactive CD4+ clones were Treg-derived, compared with around 28% in control reactions. Unstimulated naive T cells appeared to be more diverse than memory T cells, and naive cells seemed to make a substantial contribution to the alloresponse. Siplizumab significantly reduced the cumulative frequency of alloreactive sequences traceable to unstimulated CD4+ memory T cells.

Libraries were prepared through the immunoSEQ multiplex PCR assay. Some 1.1 x 10^5 TCR templates per sample were assayed by the deep sequencing platform. Genomic DNA extracted from sorted T cells was used for TCRbeta CDR3 sequencing. On the authors' methods: The R programming language was used for clonal analysis of the TCRbeta CDR3 data. Alloreactive CD4+ and CD8+ clones were identified by comparing unstimulated samples to CFSE-low samples taken after the reaction. By matching sequences to the repertoires of sorted unstimulated Treg and non-Treg cells, each alloreactive CD4+ clone was assigned a regulatory or non-regulatory origin. Imported from immuneACCESS, the table was reduced by TCRdb to in-frame sequences with V and J called. These copies leave out some clones; in studies compared against another copy, an unresolved V gene accounts for under half, and the cause of the remainder is not known. V and J calls and clone size are as listed in that table; D and trimming were resolved from the DNA. The sample records over 85,000 clones, 80% to 95% of which are singletons. The ten largest clones add up to over 5% of the sample.

Sorted unstimulated T cells, along with proliferating T cells recovered from mixed lymphocyte reactions, underwent TCRbeta CDR3 sequencing. Fresh whole blood from more than 9 HLA-typed healthy donors served as the source for isolating PBMCs. A note on this clone: No antigen is known for it. No much larger clone exists at a distance of one base, and base qualities are not known.

Reading from cysteine to phenylalanine, the CDR3 counts 15 amino acids. Just CDR3 DNA is preserved here, 45 bases in frame from base 1. From a lookup of the germline V gene (reference sequence), CDR1 and CDR2 are PRHDT and FYEKMQ. Trimming removed 4 bases from V and 4 bases from J, leaving 17 bases between the germline ends. The V gene is TRBV13 and the J gene is TRBJ2-7, and perhaps TRBD1 as D gene, on 7 matching bases. The source material was CD8+ T cells sorted from blood. This clonotype was obtained from a human donor in good health. The encoded CDR3 is CASSSWGDRHYEQYF. The DNA is as follows: TGTGCCAGCAGCTCGTGGGGGGACAGACATTACGAGCAGTACTTC.